The 22 T cell receptor beta chains below come from one sample, sequenced in a study of read filtering for tumor transcriptome and immune sequencing. This library used roughly 400 ng RNA and molecular barcoded adaptors spanning alpha/delta and beta/gamma chains. One entry per CDR3 protein, called by TCRdb with MiXCR from the reads. Altogether over 45,000 distinct CDR3 sequences are present, 20% to 25% being singletons, with the ten largest covering about 18%. The source material was a population of CD138-negative cells sorted from bone marrow. The receptors shown here come from a donor at least 40 years old with multiple myeloma.

Many counts were recorded for this clonotype. The chain has TRBV27 and TRBJ2-1; D tentatively reads TRBD1 or TRBD2 (5 bases each). V was shortened by 5 bases and J by 3 bases, with 17 bases between the two germline ends. Germline CDR1 MNHEY, CDR2 SMNVEV (reference sequence). The CDR3 totals 16 residues. The CDR3 here is CASSLISGSLYNEQFF. In DNA, the CDR3 is TGTGCCAGCAGTCTCATCTCAGGGAGTCTCTACAATGAGCAGTTCTTC.

In the case of this clonotype: A much larger clone differs by one base, so this may be a read error. The chain recombines TRBV28 with TRBJ1-2; possible D gene TRBD1, 6 bases. Germline V lookup: CDR1 MDHEN, CDR2 SYDVKM. This CDR3 region has 14 residues. Trimming pared 10 bases from V and 4 bases from J, leaving 19 bases between. CDR3: CATTQGSRAYGYTF. The DNA of the CDR3 is TGTGCCACCACACAGGGTTCCCGCGCCTATGGCTACACCTTC.

This clonotype was seen repeatedly, ten times or more. The chain is built from TRBV20-1 and TRBJ2-1, with 13 positions matching TRBD2. CDR3 length: 14 residues. From germline, CDR1 is DFQATT and CDR2 SNEGSKA (reference sequence). J gave up 10 bases and V 5 bases, and 8 bases lay outside the gene matches. The CDR3 DNA is TGCAGTGCTGGGGGGACTAGCGGGAACGGAGAGCAGTTCTTC. Translating it yields CSAGGTSGNGEQFF.

In its sample, this clonotype was seen many times. The CDR3 here is CASSFRAGNTEAFF. CDR3 coding DNA: TGTGCCAGCAGCTTCAGGGCGGGGAACACTGAAGCTTTCTTT. The chain joins TRBV5-5 to TRBJ1-1; maybe TRBD1 (5 bases). Deletions cut 2 bases from V and 1 base from J, with 9 bases between. CDR3 length equals 14 residues. Germline CDR1 is SGHKS and CDR2 is YYEKEE (reference sequence).

This clonotype was counted only a few times. V is TRBV18 and J is TRBJ1-1, with D tentatively TRBD1 (6 bases). The germline V gene encodes CDR1 KGHSH and CDR2 LQKENI. Trimming shortened V by 3 bases and J by 5 bases, and 7 bases separated the two germline ends. CDR3 length: 12 amino acids. CDR3 DNA sequence: TGTGCCAGCTCACCGGACAGTACTGAAGCTTTCTTT. Translating it yields CASSPDSTEAFF.

This clonotype came up many times. V usage is TRBV7-2 and J usage is TRBJ2-2; no definite D call. Germline CDR1 is SGHTA and CDR2 is FQGNSA. The CDR3 extends over 15 amino acids. Trimming took 1 base from V and 1 from J, leaving 7 bases between them. The CDR3 is CASSLVRLNTGELFF. DNA of the CDR3: TGTGCCAGCAGCTTAGTCCGACTGAACACCGGGGAGCTGTTTTTT.

Ten or more counts support this clonotype. The rearrangement uses TRBV27 and TRBJ2-2, with 7 bases that match TRBD2. This CDR3 spans 15 amino acids. CDR1 is MNHEY and CDR2 is SMNVEV in the germline V gene (reference sequence). The junction had 3 bases not matched to a gene; V was cut back by 2 bases and J by 3 bases. CDR3 amino acids: CASSLIAGYTGELFF. Here the CDR3 DNA reads TGTGCCAGCAGTTTAATAGCGGGTTACACCGGGGAGCTGTTTTTT.

The rearrangement links TRBV14 to TRBJ1-1; D unresolved. This CDR3 region has 14 residues. Between the trimmed V and J ends, which lost 3 bases and 0 bases, there was a span of 8 bases. The V gene's germline CDR1 is SGHDN and CDR2 FVKESK. The CDR3 sequence: CASSQASLNTEAFF. The DNA for the CDR3 is TGTGCCAGCAGCCAGGCCAGCTTGAACACTGAAGCTTTCTTT.

This clonotype was detected many times. The rearrangement links TRBV30 to TRBJ1-1, with D unresolved. The germline gives CDR1 GTSNPN, CDR2 SVGIG (reference sequence). Trimming shortened V by 5 bases and J by 5 bases, and 15 bases separated the two germline ends. The CDR3 totals 13 residues. CDR3 protein: CAWSAHWETEAFF. The CDR3 bases are TGTGCCTGGTCGGCACACTGGGAAACTGAAGCTTTCTTT.

In this sample, this clonotype turned up once. This rearrangement joins TRBV27 to TRBJ2-6; D remains unclear. The V and J ends lost 5 bases and 0 bases respectively, with 8 bases between them. This CDR3 contains 15 residues. Germline V gives CDR1 MNHEY, CDR2 SMNVEV (reference sequence). The DNA for the CDR3 is TGTGCCAGCAGTATCGCAGACTCTGGGGCCAACGTCCTGACTTTC. This translates into CASSIADSGANVLTF.

This clonotype has ten or more counts. The V and J genes are TRBV2 and TRBJ2-3, with TRBD2 identical over 10 bases. Germline values: CDR1 SNHLY, CDR2 FYNNEI. V was pared by 3 bases and J by 1 base, with 4 bases of the junction left unmatched. The CDR3 covers 16 residues. The chain's CDR3 is CASSDNLAGGTDTQYF. CDR3 sequence (DNA): TGTGCCAGCAGTGATAACCTAGCGGGAGGCACAGATACGCAGTATTTT.

This clonotype occurred a few times. This CDR3 fails to terminate in the conserved phenylalanine or tryptophan, so it likely reflects a read error. The chain joins TRBV5-8 to TRBJ1-5; no firm D call. Germline assignment: CDR1 SGHTS and CDR2 YDEGEE. This CDR3 region has 12 residues. Trimming left V 7 bases short and J 0 bases short, with 5 bases between. The CDR3: CASGYSNQPQHL. CDR3 nucleotides: TGTGCCAGCGGCTATAGCAATCAGCCCCAGCATCTT.

A word on this clonotype: A read error may be the cause here, since a much bigger clone is one base away. The CDR3 bases are TGCAGTGCGCTAGGGACAGTTTGGTACCAAGAGGCCCAGTACTTC. The encoded protein is CSALGTVWYQEAQYF. The rearrangement links TRBV20-1 to TRBJ2-5; TRBD1 matches at 7 bases. CDR1 DFQATT and CDR2 SNEGSKA come from the germline V gene (reference sequence). This CDR3 comprises 15 residues.

This clonotype was seen at least ten times. CDR3 nucleotides: TGTGCCAGCAGCTTAGGGCTAGCGGGGGGTTTGGCGCAGTATTTT. This gives the protein CASSLGLAGGLAQYF. The rearrangement links TRBV7-2 to TRBJ2-3; 11 nucleotides line up with TRBD2. There are 15 residues in the CDR3. Germline V gene sequence: CDR1 SGHTA, CDR2 FQGNSA. J gave up 10 bases and V 1 base, and 7 bases lay outside the gene matches. The full variable domain, rest sourced from reference TRBV7-2 and TRBJ2-3, is GAGVSQSPSNKVTEKGKDVELRCDPISGHTALYWYRQSLGQGLEFLIYFQGNSAPDKSGLPSDRFSAERTGGSVSTLTIQRTQQEDSAVYLCASSLGLAGGLAQYFGPGTRLTVL.

This clonotype was counted between two and nine times. This chain uses TRBV11-2 with TRBJ2-3, with TRBD2 matching over 8 bases. After removal of 5 bases from V and 2 bases from J, the junction contained 6 bases not matched to a gene. The CDR3 has 15 amino acids. Germline V gives CDR1 SGHAT, CDR2 FQNNGV. The chain's CDR3 is CASSTVAGPTDTQYF. The CDR3 DNA sequence: TGTGCCAGCAGCACGGTAGCGGGACCCACAGATACGCAGTATTTT.

This clonotype was seen many times. The V call is TRBV2, the J call TRBJ2-1; a weak D match, TRBD1 (6 bases). Germline-derived CDR1 and CDR2 are SNHLY and FYNNEI. Trimming took 7 bases from V and 0 from J, leaving 16 bases between them. This CDR3 has 16 amino acids. CDR3 sequence reads: CASIPDSLSSYNEQFF. The DNA for the CDR3 is TGTGCCAGCATACCGGACAGCCTCAGCTCCTACAATGAGCAGTTCTTC.

This clonotype was observed a handful of times. This chain connects TRBV20-1 to TRBJ1-2; 8 bases align to TRBD1. The CDR3 loop spans 13 amino acids. The V gene's germline CDR1 is DFQATT and CDR2 SNEGSKA (reference sequence). The junction had 2 bases not matched to a gene; V was cut back by 1 base and J by 4 bases. The CDR3 is CSARATGGYGYTF. Written as DNA, the CDR3 is TGCAGTGCTAGAGCCACAGGGGGCTATGGCTACACCTTC.

This chain links TRBV19 with TRBJ1-4; the D gene is possibly TRBD1 (5 bases). The CDR3 has 14 amino acids. Germline CDR1 reads LNHDA; CDR2 reads SQIVND (reference sequence). The V gene lost 7 bases and the J gene lost 8 bases, with 17 bases spanning the gap. For the CDR3, the DNA is TGTGCCAGTACCCTATTCGGGGCTGGCGAAAAACTGTTTTTT. Translated: CASTLFGAGEKLFF.

The table lists this clonotype with many counts. This sequence joins TRBV6-2 or TRBV6-3 and TRBJ2-7, with TRBD1 matching over 7 bases. Trimming at V came to 4 bases and at J to 7 bases, leaving 7 bases not matched to a gene. The CDR3 consists of 13 residues. Germline loops: CDR1 MNHEY, CDR2 SVGEGT. Here the CDR3 reads CASSFLQGREQYF. CDR3 nucleotides: TGTGCCAGCAGTTTCCTACAGGGGAGAGAGCAGTACTTC.

This clonotype was found many times. This sequence joins TRBV18 and TRBJ2-5; D uncertain. The V end was cut by 2 bases, the J end by 7 bases, with 5 bases between. The germline V gene encodes CDR1 KGHSH and CDR2 LQKENI. The CDR3 contains 11 residues. As DNA, the CDR3 is TGTGCCAGCTCACCAGGCGGGACCCAGTACTTC. Translating gives CASSPGGTQYF.

This clonotype was picked up many times. The rearrangement joins TRBV27 to TRBJ1-5, with TRBD1 matching over 10 bases. The V segment lost 6 bases and the J segment 6 bases; nucleotides outside the gene matches: 5. This CDR3 has 14 amino acids. Germline assignment: CDR1 MNHEY and CDR2 SMNVEV (reference sequence). The CDR3 bases are TGTGCCAGCAGCCCCGGGACAGGGGCTCAGCCCCAGCATTTT. Translated, it gives CASSPGTGAQPQHF.

This clonotype has ten or more counts. The rearrangement links TRBV12-3 or TRBV12-4 to TRBJ1-1; D uncertain. V was clipped by 8 bases and J by 8 bases, with 15 bases between them. The CDR3 sequence is 12 residues long. The CDR3 loop is CASVDRAAEAFF. The CDR3 DNA sequence: TGTGCCAGCGTGGATCGGGCGGCCGAAGCTTTCTTT.